The 13 T cell receptor beta chains in this list originate from one sample, sequenced in a study of blood T cell repertoires in COVID-19. Assay used: immunoSEQ multiplex PCR; TCRdb lists only in-frame clones, some missing. The table has 250,000 to 350,000 clones, about 85% seen once. Sequences were obtained from peripheral blood. These receptors were obtained from a human donor with COVID-19, enrolled during active disease. The donor label of this sample is uncertain.

The CDR3 DNA reads as TGTGCCAGCAGTGGTTTGGACAGTGAAGCTTTCTTT. Its translation: CASSGLDSEAFF. This chain links TRBV12-3 or TRBV12-4 with TRBJ1-1; D might be TRBD1 (6 bases). The germline V and J ends were trimmed by 5 bases and 7 bases, with 11 bases remaining between them. The CDR3 is 12 amino acids.

This clone was counted a single time. The gene calls are TRBV21-1 and TRBJ1-4. TRBV21-1 represents a pseudogene. The CDR3 runs to 19 residues. Written as DNA, the CDR3 is TGTGCCAGCAGCACCTCCGCCGGGAGAGTTTTTTTAGCTAATGAAAAACTGTTTTTT. The encoded protein is CASSTSAGRVFLANEKLFF.

The V and J genes are TRBV28 and TRBJ2-1; 9 bases align to TRBD2. Germline lookup yields CDR1 MDHEN and CDR2 SYDVKM. V lost 6 bases to trimming and J lost 2 bases; unmatched junction nucleotides: 8. The CDR3 runs 16 residues. CDR3 amino acids: CASRPHSGSAYNEQFF. DNA of the CDR3: TGTGCCAGCAGGCCCCATAGCGGGAGTGCCTACAATGAGCAGTTCTTC.

For this clone: The sample carries other DNA sequences with the same CDR3. J is TRBJ1-1 and V is TRBV19; 10 bases agree with TRBD1. CDR1 and CDR2 from the germline V gene are LNHDA and SQIVND (reference sequence). V gave up 1 base and J gave up 5 bases; unmatched junction bases: 1. The CDR3 length is 14 residues. This CDR3 reads CASSIGTGGTEAFF. The CDR3, as DNA: TGTGCCAGTAGTATAGGGACAGGGGGAACTGAAGCTTTCTTT.

This chain links TRBV5-4 with TRBJ2-5; TRBD1 is a possible D gene (5 bases). In germline, CDR1 is SGHNT, CDR2 YYREEE (reference sequence). There are 16 residues in the CDR3. V shed 4 bases and J shed 3 bases, with 19 bases lying between them. DNA of the CDR3: TGTGCCAGCAGCCTAGGGGCAGCCCGATGGGAAGAGACCCAGTACTTC. Its translation is CASSLGAARWEETQYF. The whole variable domain, filled in from reference TRBV5-4 and TRBJ2-5, reads ETGVTQSPTHLIKTRGQQVTLRCSSQSGHNTVSWYQQALGQGPQFIFQYYREEENGRGNFPPRFSGLQFPNYSSELNVNALELDDSALYLCASSLGAARWEETQYFGPGTRLLVL.

This sequence joins TRBV5-4 and TRBJ1-1; D might be TRBD1 (6 bases). V was pared by 4 bases and J by 8 bases, with 21 bases between. From germline, CDR1 is SGHNT and CDR2 YYREEE (reference sequence). CDR3 length: 15 amino acids. CDR3 nucleotide sequence: TGTGCCAGCAGCCCCCCCACAGGGTGGGCTAGGGAAGCTTTCTTT. It translates to CASSPPTGWAREAFF.

This clone was counted once. This sequence joins TRBV7-9 and TRBJ1-2; 7 bases map to TRBD1. The CDR3 runs 14 residues. Per germline, CDR1 SEHNR and CDR2 FQNEAQ (reference sequence). With V trimmed by 1 base and J by 4 bases, 3 bases remained unmatched. The DNA for the CDR3 is TGTGCCAGCAGCTTAGGTGCAGGGGGCTATGGCTACACCTTC. It codes for CASSLGAGGYGYTF. The entire variable domain, with the rest obtained from reference TRBV7-9 and TRBJ1-2, is as follows: DTGVSQNPRHKITKRGQNVTFRCDPISEHNRLYWYRQTLGQGPEFLTYFQNEAQLEKSRLLSDRFSAERPKGSFSTLEIQRTEQGDSAMYLCASSLGAGGYGYTFGSGTRLTVV.

This rearrangement joins TRBV27 to TRBJ1-1, with D tentatively TRBD1 (6 bases). This CDR3 is built from 14 residues. Trimming took off 4 bases at V and 1 base at J, with 10 bases between the two ends. The V gene's germline CDR1 is MNHEY and CDR2 SMNVEV (reference sequence). For the CDR3, the DNA is TGTGCCAGCAGTTGGACAGCTCAGAACACTGAAGCTTTCTTT. Translation gives CASSWTAQNTEAFF.

Points on this clone: A much larger clone lies a single base off, so this may be a read error. This sequence joins TRBV12-3 or TRBV12-4 and TRBJ2-1; possibly TRBD1 for D (5 bases). V gave up 2 bases and J gave up 6 bases, with 5 bases separating them. The CDR3 totals 12 residues. CDR3 coding DNA: TGTGCCAGCAGTTTAAGGGGCAATGAGCAGTTCTTC. Translated: CASSLRGNEQFF.

The V gene is TRBV6-2 or TRBV6-3, the J gene TRBJ1-2; no definite D call. With 2 bases removed from V and 7 bases from J, the gap between germline ends came to 17 bases. CDR1 is MNHEY, CDR2 SVGEGT, per germline. The CDR3 spans 15 residues. The CDR3, as DNA: TGTGCCAGCAGTTACGGCCTGGGGTTCGCGGGTGGCTACACCTTC. This encodes CASSYGLGFAGGYTF.

This chain connects TRBV19 to TRBJ2-7, with a tentative D call TRBD1 (5 bases). Trimming pared 2 bases from V and 5 bases from J, leaving 13 bases between. Per the germline V gene, CDR1 is LNHDA and CDR2 is SQIVND (reference sequence). The CDR3 totals 14 residues. The chain's CDR3 is CASSIQGPGDEQYF. In DNA, the CDR3 is TGTGCCAGTAGTATACAGGGTCCCGGAGACGAGCAGTACTTC.

The V and J genes are TRBV5-4 and TRBJ2-1, with 9 bases lining up with TRBD2. The CDR3 spans 14 residues. Germline trimming cut 3 bases from V and 8 bases from J; bases unmatched to any gene: 6. Germline V CDR1 and CDR2: SGHNT, YYREEE (reference sequence). The chain's CDR3 is CASSSGTSSDEQFF. Written as DNA, the CDR3 is TGTGCCAGCAGCTCCGGGACTAGCTCCGATGAGCAGTTCTTC. Variable domain in full (rest from reference TRBV5-4 and TRBJ2-1): ETGVTQSPTHLIKTRGQQVTLRCSSQSGHNTVSWYQQALGQGPQFIFQYYREEENGRGNFPPRFSGLQFPNYSSELNVNALELDDSALYLCASSSGTSSDEQFFGPGTRLTVL.

The CDR3 region is CATIHGGADGYTF. The CDR3 DNA is TGTGCCACCATACACGGGGGGGCGGATGGCTACACCTTC. This chain links TRBV6-5 with TRBJ1-2; possible D gene TRBD1, 6 bases. Germline V gene lookup returns CDR1 MNHEY and CDR2 SVGAGI. The germline V and J ends were trimmed by 10 bases and 6 bases, with 18 bases remaining between them. The CDR3 sequence is 13 residues long.